This TCR beta chain appears in the sequencing data of a study of T-cell reconstitution after alpha-beta-depleted transplantation in children. Trimming at V came to 7 bases and at J to 4 bases, leaving 14 bases not matched to a gene. Germline V gene sequence: CDR1 MNHEY, CDR2 SMNVEV (reference sequence). This CDR3 spans 16 amino acids. Using unique molecular identifiers, the investigators prepared the TCRbeta library. TCRdb analysed the PCR reads with MiXCR anew, one entry per CDR3 protein. The data contain around 400,000 distinct CDR3 sequences, approximately 10% of them seen just once; the ten biggest clones take up 4.5% to 7%.

The chain links TRBV27 to TRBJ2-5; 8 bases match TRBD2. This specimen consisted of PBMCs from the stem cell graft donor, obtained from the stem cell graft. This clonotype originated in a human donor who donated a stem cell graft to a child with acute myeloid leukemia. The CDR3 DNA reads TGTGCCAGCAATTGGTCGGGGGGGCTTCGTAGAGAGACCCAGTACTTC. Translation: CASNWSGGLRRETQYF.